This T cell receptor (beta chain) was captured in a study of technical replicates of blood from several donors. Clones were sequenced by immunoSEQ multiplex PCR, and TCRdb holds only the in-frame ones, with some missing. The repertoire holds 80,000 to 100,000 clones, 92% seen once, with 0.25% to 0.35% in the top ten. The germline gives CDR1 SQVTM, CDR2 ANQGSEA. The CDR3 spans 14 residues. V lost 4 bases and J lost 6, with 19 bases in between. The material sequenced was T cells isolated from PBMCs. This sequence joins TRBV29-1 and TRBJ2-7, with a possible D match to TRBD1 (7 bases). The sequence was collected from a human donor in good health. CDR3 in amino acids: CSVAIGQGGGEQYF. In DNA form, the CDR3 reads TGCAGCGTTGCAATCGGGCAGGGGGGTGGCGAGCAGTACTTC.